These T cell receptor beta chains were read from a single sample in a study of T cell responses to AZD1222 COVID-19 vaccine. The protocol was immunoSEQ multiplex PCR, while the TCRdb copy is restricted to in-frame clones and leaves out a portion. This sample has about 120,000 clones, with approximately 85% found just once. The material sequenced was peripheral blood, taken on day 0 of AZD1222 vaccination. These receptors were collected from an adult in good health. Each CDR3 is given with its conserved first and last residue. Each record gives: J gene, clone size, V gene, D gene, CDR3 protein, CDR3 DNA. A D gene is named only where the DNA matches it firmly. Part of the rows lack a size; the others show once, few, many or a class for expanded clones.

J gene: TRBJ1-6
clone size: once
V gene: TRBV19
D gene: -
CDR3 protein: CASRPRGGINSPLHF
CDR3 DNA: TGTGCCAGTCGACCTCGAGGGGGAATCAATTCACCCCTCCACTTT

J gene: TRBJ1-1
clone size: -
V gene: TRBV11-3
D gene: TRBD1
CDR3 protein: CASCARDREGDTEAFF
CDR3 DNA: TGTGCCAGCTGCGCCCGGGACAGGGAGGGGGACACTGAAGCTTTCTTT

J gene: TRBJ1-6
clone size: -
V gene: TRBV6-5
D gene: -
CDR3 protein: CASGQTSSYNSPLHF
CDR3 DNA: TGTGCCAGCGGGCAGACGAGCTCCTATAATTCACCCCTCCACTTT

J gene: TRBJ2-7
clone size: -
V gene: TRBV25-1
D gene: -
CDR3 protein: CASSEYEQYF
CDR3 DNA: TGTGCCAGCAGTGAATACGAGCAGTACTTC

J gene: TRBJ2-1
clone size: -
V gene: TRBV7-3
D gene: -
CDR3 protein: CASSSGHFNEQFF
CDR3 DNA: TGTGCCAGCAGCTCCGGACACTTCAATGAGCAGTTCTTC

J gene: TRBJ2-7
clone size: -
V gene: TRBV4-2
D gene: -
CDR3 protein: CASSQDLGVTYEQYF
CDR3 DNA: TGTGCCAGCAGCCAAGATCTAGGAGTTACCTACGAGCAGTACTTC

J gene: TRBJ2-2
clone size: few
V gene: TRBV27
D gene: TRBD1
CDR3 protein: CASSDRGGNTGELFF
CDR3 DNA: TGTGCCAGCAGTGACAGGGGCGGTAACACCGGGGAGCTGTTTTTT

J gene: TRBJ1-1
clone size: -
V gene: TRBV18
D gene: -
CDR3 protein: CASSPPQPMNTEAFF
CDR3 DNA: TGTGCCAGCTCACCACCGCAGCCCATGAACACTGAAGCTTTCTTT

J gene: TRBJ2-5
clone size: many
V gene: TRBV7-3
D gene: -
CDR3 protein: CASSLTGEETQYF
CDR3 DNA: TGTGCCAGCAGCTTAACAGGCGAGGAGACCCAGTACTTC

J gene: TRBJ1-6
clone size: -
V gene: TRBV5-4
D gene: -
CDR3 protein: CASSLGGGDNSPLHF
CDR3 DNA: TGTGCCAGCAGCTTGGGTGGGGGGGATAATTCACCCCTCCACTTT

J gene: TRBJ2-3
clone size: -
V gene: TRBV5-6
D gene: -
CDR3 protein: CASSLPGAVTDTQYF
CDR3 DNA: TGTGCCAGCAGCTTGCCAGGGGCGGTCACAGATACGCAGTATTTT

J gene: TRBJ2-1
clone size: -
V gene: TRBV11-1
D gene: -
CDR3 protein: CASSQRTEYNEQFF
CDR3 DNA: TGTGCCAGCAGCCAAAGGACAGAGTACAATGAGCAGTTCTTC

J gene: TRBJ1-1
clone size: few
V gene: TRBV5-1
D gene: -
CDR3 protein: CASSLAQGFTEAFF
CDR3 DNA: TGCGCCAGCAGCTTGGCCCAGGGTTTCACTGAAGCTTTCTTT

J gene: TRBJ1-2
clone size: -
V gene: TRBV4-1
D gene: -
CDR3 protein: CASSQDGTYGYTF
CDR3 DNA: TGCGCCAGCAGCCAAGATGGGACCTACGGCTACACCTTC

J gene: TRBJ1-5
clone size: -
V gene: TRBV12-3/TRBV12-4
D gene: -
CDR3 protein: CASSRQYQPQHF
CDR3 DNA: TGTGCCAGCAGTCGACAGTATCAGCCCCAGCATTTT

J gene: TRBJ2-2
clone size: -
V gene: TRBV7-3
D gene: -
CDR3 protein: CASSLGQAGELFF
CDR3 DNA: TGTGCCAGCAGCTTAGGGCAGGCCGGGGAGCTGTTTTTT

J gene: TRBJ2-3
clone size: few
V gene: TRBV11-2
D gene: -
CDR3 protein: CASSLITSSIQADTQYF
CDR3 DNA: TGTGCCAGCAGCTTAATCACTAGCTCGATACAAGCAGATACGCAGTATTTT

J gene: TRBJ2-2
clone size: -
V gene: TRBV3-1/TRBV3-2
D gene: TRBD1
CDR3 protein: CASSPTGGGTGELFF
CDR3 DNA: TGTGCCAGCAGCCCAACAGGGGGCGGCACCGGGGAGCTGTTTTTT

J gene: TRBJ1-5
clone size: -
V gene: TRBV5-1
D gene: TRBD1
CDR3 protein: CASSLTGGDNQPQHF
CDR3 DNA: TGCGCCAGCAGCTTGACAGGGGGGGACAATCAGCCCCAGCATTTT

J gene: TRBJ2-5
clone size: -
V gene: TRBV19
D gene: -
CDR3 protein: CASSIRETQYF
CDR3 DNA: TGTGCCAGTAGTATTCGTGAGACCCAGTACTTC

J gene: TRBJ1-5
clone size: -
V gene: TRBV25-1
D gene: TRBD1
CDR3 protein: CASSEWTGTDQPQHF
CDR3 DNA: TGTGCCAGCAGTGAATGGACAGGGACGGATCAGCCCCAGCATTTT

J gene: TRBJ2-3
clone size: once
V gene: TRBV7-9
D gene: -
CDR3 protein: CASSLIFSRSTDTQYF
CDR3 DNA: TGTGCCAGCAGCTTAATTTTTAGTCGGAGCACAGATACGCAGTATTTT

J gene: TRBJ2-3
clone size: -
V gene: TRBV7-7
D gene: TRBD2
CDR3 protein: CASSLAGGTDTQYF
CDR3 DNA: TGTGCTAGCAGCTTAGCGGGGGGCACAGATACGCAGTATTTT

J gene: TRBJ1-6
clone size: -
V gene: TRBV3-1/TRBV3-2
D gene: -
CDR3 protein: CASSQRHTSYNSPLHF
CDR3 DNA: TGTGCCAGCAGCCAAAGACATACCTCCTATAATTCACCCCTCCACTTT

J gene: TRBJ2-3
clone size: -
V gene: TRBV9
D gene: TRBD1
CDR3 protein: CASSVVPTGGIPTDTQYF
CDR3 DNA: TGTGCCAGCAGCGTAGTCCCTACAGGGGGGATTCCCACAGATACGCAGTATTTT

J gene: TRBJ2-6
clone size: once
V gene: TRBV3-1/TRBV3-2
D gene: -
CDR3 protein: CASSPWNSGANVLTF
CDR3 DNA: TGTGCCAGCAGCCCTTGGAACTCTGGGGCCAACGTCCTGACTTTC

J gene: TRBJ1-4
clone size: -
V gene: TRBV11-2
D gene: TRBD1
CDR3 protein: CASSFRTGDEKLFF
CDR3 DNA: TGTGCCAGCAGCTTTCGGACAGGGGATGAAAAACTGTTTTTT

J gene: TRBJ1-3
clone size: -
V gene: TRBV6-2/TRBV6-3
D gene: -
CDR3 protein: CASSYSRGRNTIYF
CDR3 DNA: TGTGCCAGCAGTTACTCGAGGGGCAGAAACACCATATATTTT

J gene: TRBJ2-7
clone size: -
V gene: TRBV5-1
D gene: -
CDR3 protein: CASSLDQGEQYF
CDR3 DNA: TGCGCCAGCAGCTTGGACCAGGGGGAGCAGTACTTC

J gene: TRBJ2-1
clone size: -
V gene: TRBV7-6
D gene: -
CDR3 protein: CASSYQRYNEQFF
CDR3 DNA: TGTGCCAGCAGCTACCAACGCTACAATGAGCAGTTCTTC

J gene: TRBJ1-1
clone size: -
V gene: TRBV4-1
D gene: -
CDR3 protein: CASSHWDTEAFF
CDR3 DNA: TGCGCCAGCAGCCACTGGGACACTGAAGCTTTCTTT

J gene: TRBJ2-7
clone size: -
V gene: TRBV5-1
D gene: -
CDR3 protein: CASSYGQFYEQYF
CDR3 DNA: TGCGCCAGCAGCTATGGACAGTTCTACGAGCAGTACTTC

J gene: TRBJ2-1
clone size: -
V gene: TRBV18
D gene: -
CDR3 protein: CASSPRPNEQFF
CDR3 DNA: TGTGCCAGCTCACCAAGGCCCAATGAGCAGTTCTTC

J gene: TRBJ1-5
clone size: -
V gene: TRBV9
D gene: -
CDR3 protein: CASSVGDSNQPQHF
CDR3 DNA: TGTGCCAGCAGCGTAGGAGATAGCAATCAGCCCCAGCATTTT

J gene: TRBJ1-6
clone size: few
V gene: TRBV3-1/TRBV3-2
D gene: -
CDR3 protein: CASSQELEVSYNSPLHF
CDR3 DNA: TGTGCCAGCAGCCAAGAGTTGGAGGTTAGCTATAATTCACCCCTCCACTTT

J gene: TRBJ1-5
clone size: -
V gene: TRBV24-1
D gene: -
CDR3 protein: CATSAGNQPQHF
CDR3 DNA: TGTGCCACCAGTGCGGGGAATCAGCCCCAGCATTTT

J gene: TRBJ2-1
clone size: -
V gene: TRBV7-3
D gene: -
CDR3 protein: CASSPRVGGAYNEQFF
CDR3 DNA: TGTGCCAGCAGCCCCCGTGTGGGCGGGGCCTACAATGAGCAGTTCTTC

J gene: TRBJ2-5
clone size: -
V gene: TRBV7-8
D gene: TRBD2
CDR3 protein: CASSVRVGGETQYF
CDR3 DNA: TGTGCCAGCAGCGTCAGGGTGGGGGGGGAGACCCAGTACTTC

J gene: TRBJ2-7
clone size: -
V gene: TRBV29-1
D gene: TRBD2
CDR3 protein: CSVSPGLARYEQYF
CDR3 DNA: TGCAGCGTTTCTCCGGGACTAGCGAGATACGAGCAGTACTTC

J gene: TRBJ2-2
clone size: -
V gene: TRBV9
D gene: -
CDR3 protein: CASSAEGGAFFGELFF
CDR3 DNA: TGTGCCAGCAGCGCCGAAGGGGGGGCTTTTTTCGGGGAGCTGTTTTTT